A single sample gave rise to the 17 T cell receptor beta chains below, sequenced in a study of blood T cell repertoires in COVID-19. The table came from immunoSEQ multiplex PCR; TCRdb's copy has only in-frame clones and leaves some out. In the table there are 31,000 or so clones, around 89% of which are singletons. The material sequenced was peripheral blood. Receptor source: a man older than 75 with acute or convalescent COVID-19.

V gene TRBV3-1 (or the pseudogene TRBV3-2) combines with J gene TRBJ2-3; 13 positions match TRBD2. Germline V gene sequence: CDR1 LGHDT, CDR2 YNNKEL (reference sequence). V was pared by 4 bases and J by 11 bases, with 9 bases of the junction left unmatched. The length of the CDR3 is 15 residues. The CDR3 protein is CASSPPTSGGPKQYF. The CDR3 nucleotides are TGTGCCAGCAGCCCCCCGACTAGCGGGGGGCCAAAGCAGTATTTT.

This chain uses TRBV30 with TRBJ2-3, with 8 bases matching TRBD2. Germline lookup yields CDR1 GTSNPN and CDR2 SVGIG (reference sequence). The CDR3 spans 16 residues. Trimming took 1 base from V and 2 from J; bases not matched to a gene: 8. The CDR3 reads CAWSGSAGGLTDTQYF. The CDR3 DNA is TGTGCCTGGAGTGGATCGGCGGGGGGCCTCACAGATACGCAGTATTTT.

This clone was counted a few times. The chain has TRBV2 and TRBJ2-7, with D hard to call. Germline V gene data show CDR1 as SNHLY and CDR2 as FYNNEI. The CDR3 is 12 amino acids. V was trimmed by 7 bases and J by 3 bases, leaving 10 bases between them. The CDR3 DNA sequence: TGTGCCAGCACCCAACTGCGCTACGAGCAGTACTTC. It specifies CASTQLRYEQYF.

This clone was picked up one time. V usage is TRBV14 and J usage is TRBJ2-1; possible D gene TRBD2, 6 bases. CDR1 SGHDN and CDR2 FVKESK come from the germline V gene. Trimming took off 6 bases at V and 4 bases at J, with 13 bases between the two ends. The CDR3 spans 14 residues. CDR3 sequence: CASSGLGGYNEQFF. In nucleotides, the CDR3 is TGTGCCAGCAGTGGCCTTGGAGGGTACAATGAGCAGTTCTTC.

The chain employs TRBV7-3 and TRBJ2-1; maybe TRBD2 (6 bases). Trimming removed 6 bases from V and 9 bases from J, with 21 bases in between. The germline V gene has CDR1 SGHTA and CDR2 FQGTGA. CDR3 length: 15 residues. Here the CDR3 DNA reads TGTGCCAGCAGACTGGACGGGGACCTCGGGGGTGAGCAGTTCTTC. Its translation is CASRLDGDLGGEQFF.

V and J are TRBV30 and TRBJ2-1; D is possibly TRBD1 (6 bases). CDR3 length: 15 residues. Trimming stripped 2 bases from V and 7 bases from J, with 18 bases between. Germline V CDR1 and CDR2: GTSNPN, SVGIG (reference sequence). The CDR3 reads CAWSPAGYRENEQFF. The CDR3 DNA reads TGTGCCTGGAGTCCCGCGGGCTACAGGGAAAATGAGCAGTTCTTC. The full variable domain, in which reference TRBV30 and TRBJ2-1 provide the parts outside the CDR3, is SQTIHQWPATLVQPVGSPLSLECTVEGTSNPNLYWYRQAAGRGLQLLFYSVGIGQISSEVPQNLSASRPQDRQFILSSKKLLLSDSGFYLCAWSPAGYRENEQFFGPGTRLTVL.

This CDR3 reads CASSTDRDLYEQYF. CDR3 DNA sequence: TGTGCCAGCAGTACAGACAGGGACCTCTACGAGCAGTACTTC. The V gene is TRBV6-5, the J gene TRBJ2-7; TRBD1 matches at 7 bases. J gave up 3 bases and V 5 bases, and 7 bases lay outside the gene matches. The CDR3 consists of 14 residues. Germline V CDR1 and CDR2: MNHEY, SVGAGI.

The J gene is TRBJ2-2, the V gene TRBV25-1; D call uncertain. Germline CDR1 and CDR2: MGHDK and SYGVNS. The V gene lost 3 bases and the J gene lost 5 bases, with 7 bases spanning the gap. The CDR3 consists of 13 residues. CDR3 residues: CASSDPMTGELFF. DNA for the CDR3: TGTGCCAGCAGTGATCCCATGACCGGGGAGCTGTTTTTT. The full variable domain, completed using reference TRBV25-1 and TRBJ2-2, is EADIYQTPRYLVIGTGKKITLECSQTMGHDKMYWYQQDPGMELHLIHYSYGVNSTEKGDLSSESTVSRIRTEHFPLTLESARPSHTSQYLCASSDPMTGELFFGEGSRLTVL.

The chain links TRBV3-1 (or the pseudogene TRBV3-2) to TRBJ2-7; D is uncertain. The ends were cut back, 0 bases at V and 9 bases at J, with 18 bases in the middle. The V gene's germline CDR1 is LGHDT and CDR2 YNNKEL (reference sequence). The CDR3 contains 15 residues. CDR3 DNA sequence: TGTGCCAGCAGCCAAGATCTGCAGTCCCCTCACACGCAGTACTTC. Translating gives CASSQDLQSPHTQYF.

The J gene is TRBJ1-4, the V gene TRBV28; tentative D call: TRBD1 (5 bases). Germline V gene sequence: CDR1 MDHEN, CDR2 SYDVKM. Trimming cost V 2 bases and J 7 bases, with 14 bases left between them. This CDR3 is built from 15 residues. CDR3 sequence: CASSLDGTSSEKLFF. The CDR3 DNA reads TGTGCCAGCAGTTTAGACGGGACTTCCAGTGAAAAACTGTTTTTT.

The chain couples TRBV5-4 to TRBJ2-3; 7 bases line up with TRBD1. The CDR3 contains 14 residues. In germline, CDR1 is SGHNT, CDR2 YYREEE (reference sequence). Trimming removed 4 bases from V and 4 bases from J; junction bases left unmatched: 6. CDR3 sequence reads: CASSTRQGADTQYF. The DNA of the CDR3 is TGTGCCAGCAGCACGAGACAGGGTGCAGATACGCAGTATTTT. Based on the CDR3 plus reference TRBV5-4 and TRBJ2-3, the full variable domain is ETGVTQSPTHLIKTRGQQVTLRCSSQSGHNTVSWYQQALGQGPQFIFQYYREEENGRGNFPPRFSGLQFPNYSSELNVNALELDDSALYLCASSTRQGADTQYFGPGTRLTVL.

The chain links TRBV28 to TRBJ2-5, with 9 bases fitting TRBD1. CDR3 length: 15 residues. The germline V gene has CDR1 MDHEN and CDR2 SYDVKM. The V gene end was trimmed by 4 bases and the J gene end by 5 bases; junction bases not matched to a gene: 8. Written as DNA, the CDR3 is TGTGCCAGCAGTTCGAACAGGGGGCCCGGGGAGACCCAGTACTTC. This translates into CASSSNRGPGETQYF.

This chain links TRBV7-9 with TRBJ1-2, with 11 positions matching TRBD1. Germline trimming cut 5 bases from V and 2 bases from J; bases unmatched to any gene: 4. CDR3 length: 15 residues. Germline CDR1 and CDR2: SEHNR and FQNEAQ (reference sequence). CDR3 sequence (DNA): TGTGCCAGCAGCGGGGGACAGGGGGTAAACTATGGCTACACCTTC. It translates to CASSGGQGVNYGYTF.

The CDR3 DNA reads TGTGCCTGGAGTGTAGTAGGCGGGGGTTCTCAGTACTTC. It translates to CAWSVVGGGSQYF. V gene TRBV30 combines with J gene TRBJ2-7; 7 bases align to TRBD2. Germline V gene data show CDR1 as GTSNPN and CDR2 as SVGIG (reference sequence). Trimming cost V 0 bases and J 10 bases; bases outside gene matches: 9. The CDR3 consists of 13 residues.

The CDR3 here is CASSPSSGGGTGTDTQYF. CDR3 in DNA: TGTGCCAGTAGCCCCTCGAGCGGGGGGGGGACTGGCACAGATACGCAGTATTTT. The chain is built from TRBV19 and TRBJ2-3; TRBD2 agrees at 10 bases. CDR1 and CDR2 from the germline V gene are LNHDA and SQIVND (reference sequence). There are 18 residues in the CDR3. V was pared by 6 bases and J by 1 base, with 13 bases of the junction left unmatched.

V usage is TRBV6-1 and J usage is TRBJ1-3; D is uncertain. The CDR3 is made up of 13 amino acids. In germline, CDR1 is MNHNS, CDR2 SASEGT. V lost 0 bases to trimming and J lost 5 bases, with 5 bases between them. DNA for the CDR3: TGTGCCAGCAGTGAAGCAGCGCGAAACACCATATATTTT. This codes for CASSEAARNTIYF.

The rearrangement joins TRBV5-1 to TRBJ1-6; the match to TRBD1 covers 11 bases. CDR3 length: 15 residues. Germline V CDR1 and CDR2: SGHRS, YFSETQ. V shed 5 bases, J shed 10 bases, and the junction held 8 bases outside the gene matches. The CDR3 DNA reads TGCGCCAGCAGGGATGGACAGGGGGCTAAATCACCCCTCCACTTT. Translation gives CASRDGQGAKSPLHF.